The 27 T cell receptor beta chains below all came from one sample that was sequenced in a study of blood T cell repertoires in COVID-19. TCRdb's copy holds only in-frame clones and misses some; the assay was immunoSEQ multiplex PCR. The table includes about 150,000 clones, 75% to 85% detected once. Sequencing was done on a sample of peripheral blood. Every receptor here comes from a woman aged 45 to 65 with acute or convalescent COVID-19.

The table lists this clone with a few counts. The chain carries TRBV6-5 and TRBJ1-2, with 7 bases fitting TRBD1. The CDR3 is made up of 14 amino acids. J gave up 0 bases and V 4 bases, and 2 bases lay outside the gene matches. Germline V gene lookup returns CDR1 MNHEY and CDR2 SVGAGI. The DNA for the CDR3 is TGTGCCAGCAGTTCGACAGGGTCTAACTATGGCTACACCTTC. Translation gives CASSSTGSNYGYTF.

The chain recombines TRBV7-2 with TRBJ1-4, with D perhaps matching TRBD1 (6 bases). Trimming pared 3 bases from V and 8 bases from J, leaving 10 bases between. The germline V gene encodes CDR1 SGHTA and CDR2 FQGNSA. The CDR3 is 13 amino acids. The CDR3: CASSLGTPEKLFF. The CDR3, as DNA: TGTGCCAGCAGCTTGGGGACACCCGAAAAACTGTTTTTT.

The rearrangement uses TRBV10-3 and TRBJ1-2; 7 bases match TRBD1. Germline trimming cut 6 bases from V and 2 bases from J; bases unmatched to any gene: 9. There are 15 residues in the CDR3. Germline V gene sequence: CDR1 ENHRY, CDR2 SYGVKD. CDR3 loop: CAISPPGQTNYGYTF. The DNA for the CDR3 is TGTGCCATCAGCCCACCGGGACAGACAAACTATGGCTACACCTTC.

To note about this clone: Other DNA variants within this sample encode the same CDR3. The J gene is TRBJ1-2, the V gene TRBV6-5, with TRBD1 matching 9 bases. Losses at the gene ends were 5 bases for V and 5 bases for J; bases not matched to a gene: 3. Germline V gene sequence: CDR1 MNHEY, CDR2 SVGAGI. This CDR3 has 13 residues. The CDR3 DNA reads as TGTGCCAGCAGTACAGGGGGCAGGTATGGCTACACCTTC. Translated, it gives CASSTGGRYGYTF.

The genes are TRBV7-8 and TRBJ1-5, with 7 bases lining up with TRBD1. V lost 6 bases and J lost 4; bases outside the gene matches: 3. CDR3 length: 13 amino acids. From germline, CDR1 is SGHVS and CDR2 FQNEAQ. In DNA, the CDR3 is TGTGCCAGCAGGGGACAGTTAAATCAGCCCCAGCATTTT. Its protein is CASRGQLNQPQHF. Complete variable domain (other parts from reference TRBV7-8 and TRBJ1-5): GAGVSQSPRYKVAKRGQDVALRCDPISGHVSLFWYQQALGQGPEFLTYFQNEAQLDKSGLPSDRFFAERPEGSVSTLKIQRTQQEDSAVYLCASRGQLNQPQHFGDGTRLSIL.

The sample holds one count of this clone. The chain recombines TRBV27 with TRBJ2-3; D may be TRBD1 (5 bases). The ends were cut back, 6 bases at V and 0 bases at J, with 7 bases in the middle. The CDR3 length is 13 residues. Per the germline V gene, CDR1 is MNHEY and CDR2 is SMNVEV (reference sequence). CDR3: CASRGQSTDTQYF. The CDR3 region has the DNA TGTGCCAGCAGGGGGCAGAGCACAGATACGCAGTATTTT.

The chain couples TRBV28 to TRBJ1-5; 7 bases are a match to TRBD1. V shed 3 bases and J 3 bases; nucleotides not matched to a gene: 5. This CDR3 region has 15 residues. The V gene's germline CDR1 is MDHEN and CDR2 SYDVKM. CDR3 in amino acids: CASSLYRGYNQPQHF. In DNA, the CDR3 is TGTGCCAGCAGTTTGTACAGGGGCTACAATCAGCCCCAGCATTTT.

V usage is TRBV11-2 and J usage is TRBJ2-7; the D gene is possibly TRBD1 (6 bases). The CDR3 loop spans 15 amino acids. V lost 4 bases to trimming and J lost 0 bases, with 13 bases between them. Germline CDR1 reads SGHAT; CDR2 reads FQNNGV. The CDR3 coding sequence is TGTGCCAGCAGCTCTTGGACAGCAAGCTCCTACGAGCAGTACTTC. The encoded protein is CASSSWTASSYEQYF.

The chain is built from TRBV2 and TRBJ2-3; 7 bases are shared with TRBD1. The V gene end was trimmed by 4 bases and the J gene end by 1 base; junction bases not matched to a gene: 11. The CDR3 totals 17 residues. CDR1 is SNHLY, CDR2 FYNNEI, per germline. CDR3: CASSGYEGALGTDTQYF. Written as DNA, the CDR3 is TGTGCCAGCAGTGGATACGAGGGGGCCCTGGGCACAGATACGCAGTATTTT.

The rearrangement joins TRBV5-4 to TRBJ1-6; D unclear. V was cut by 4 bases and J by 4 bases, with 9 bases left in between. CDR3 size: 14 residues. Looked up from germline, CDR1 is SGHNT and CDR2 is YYREEE (reference sequence). The chain's CDR3 is CASSGGGYNSPLHF. Written as DNA, the CDR3 is TGTGCCAGCAGCGGTGGAGGTTATAATTCACCCCTCCACTTT.

The genes are TRBV5-4 and TRBJ1-1, with D unresolved. V lost 1 base to trimming and J lost 2 bases, with 12 bases between them. Per the germline V gene, CDR1 is SGHNT and CDR2 is YYREEE (reference sequence). The CDR3 is 15 residues long. As DNA, the CDR3 is TGTGCCAGCAGCTTGCGTCTCGGGGAAAACACTGAAGCTTTCTTT. Translation gives CASSLRLGENTEAFF.

V and J are TRBV6-5 and TRBJ1-5; D gene uncertain. The CDR3 totals 14 residues. CDR1 is MNHEY and CDR2 is SVGAGI in the germline V gene. With 4 bases removed from V and 0 bases from J, the gap between germline ends came to 7 bases. CDR3 sequence reads: CASSLEFSNQPQHF. CDR3 bases: TGTGCCAGCAGTTTGGAGTTTAGCAATCAGCCCCAGCATTTT.

This chain connects TRBV6-5 to TRBJ1-2; D possibly corresponds to TRBD1 (6 bases). The V gene's germline CDR1 is MNHEY and CDR2 SVGAGI. Trimming shortened V by 6 bases and J by 7 bases, and 15 bases separated the two germline ends. The CDR3 is made up of 13 amino acids. CDR3 sequence: CASSTEGGLGYTF. The CDR3 bases are TGTGCCAGCAGCACCGAGGGGGGGCTTGGCTACACCTTC.

V is TRBV30 and J is TRBJ1-2, with 9 nucleotides matching TRBD1. The CDR3 contains 17 residues. Germline lookup yields CDR1 GTSNPN and CDR2 SVGIG (reference sequence). V gave up 1 base and J gave up 1 base; unmatched junction bases: 10. DNA of the CDR3: TGTGCCTGGAGTGATCATCCGGGACAGGGCGATAACTATGGCTACACCTTC. It codes for CAWSDHPGQGDNYGYTF.

The chain recombines TRBV5-4 with TRBJ1-1; 7 bases align to TRBD1. Germline loops: CDR1 SGHNT, CDR2 YYREEE (reference sequence). CDR3 length: 15 amino acids. V dropped 4 bases and J dropped 0; count of bases not matched to a gene: 6. CDR3 coding DNA: TGTGCCAGCAGCAAAAGACAGGGACTGAACACTGAAGCTTTCTTT. Amino acid sequence: CASSKRQGLNTEAFF.

The genes are TRBV3-1 (or the pseudogene TRBV3-2) and TRBJ2-4, with D maybe TRBD1 (5 bases). The CDR3 runs 16 residues. V was pared by 0 bases and J by 0 bases, with 9 bases between. In germline, CDR1 is LGHDT, CDR2 YNNKEL (reference sequence). The CDR3 nucleotides are TGTGCCAGCAGCCAAGATCTGGGGCTAGCCAAAAACATTCAGTACTTC. It codes for CASSQDLGLAKNIQYF.

V and J are TRBV5-5 and TRBJ2-7; TRBD2 aligns across 7 bases. Trimming took 0 bases from V and 4 from J; bases not matched to a gene: 7. Germline values: CDR1 SGHKS, CDR2 YYEKEE (reference sequence). The CDR3 runs to 15 residues. CDR3 sequence (DNA): TGTGCCAGCAGCTTGGCCGGGGCCGGGGGGTACGAGCAGTACTTC. It translates to CASSLAGAGGYEQYF.

The chain links TRBV4-2 to TRBJ2-3; 12 positions match TRBD1. Germline V CDR1 and CDR2: LGHNA, YNFKEQ. V was pared by 0 bases and J by 5 bases, with 6 bases of the junction left unmatched. There are 17 residues in the CDR3. The CDR3 here is CASSQDPGQGAKDTQYF. The CDR3 DNA follows: TGTGCCAGCAGCCAAGATCCGGGACAGGGGGCGAAAGATACGCAGTATTTT.

V is TRBV5-1 and J is TRBJ1-1, with TRBD1 identical over 8 bases. Looked up from germline, CDR1 is SGHRS and CDR2 is YFSETQ. Trimming removed 3 bases from V and 7 bases from J; junction bases left unmatched: 5. The length of the CDR3 is 13 residues. In DNA form, the CDR3 reads TGCGCCAGCAGCTGGGGGACAGGCAGTGAAGCTTTCTTT. Translation: CASSWGTGSEAFF.

This clone was seen once. The chain is built from TRBV19 and TRBJ1-5; 9 nucleotides line up with TRBD1. V lost 5 bases to trimming and J lost 3 bases; unmatched junction nucleotides: 8. Germline V gene sequence: CDR1 LNHDA, CDR2 SQIVND (reference sequence). The CDR3 runs to 16 residues. The CDR3 reads CASSDTGGRFNQPQHF. Here the CDR3 DNA reads TGTGCCAGTAGTGATACAGGGGGCCGGTTCAATCAGCCCCAGCATTTT. Supplemented by reference TRBV19 and TRBJ1-5, the full variable domain reads DGGITQSPKYLFRKEGQNVTLSCEQNLNHDAMYWYRQDPGQGLRLIYYSQIVNDFQKGDIAEGYSVSREKKESFPLTVTSAQKNPTAFYLCASSDTGGRFNQPQHFGDGTRLSIL.

The chain joins TRBV29-1 to TRBJ2-7, with 7 positions matching TRBD2. The CDR3 loop spans 12 amino acids. Losses at the gene ends were 4 bases for V and 2 bases for J; bases not matched to a gene: 2. Germline V gene sequence: CDR1 SQVTM, CDR2 ANQGSEA. The CDR3 region has the DNA TGCAGCGTTGTAGGACTAGCCTACGAGCAGTACTTC. Residues: CSVVGLAYEQYF.

The chain is built from TRBV28 and TRBJ1-2, with TRBD1 identical over 9 bases. CDR1 and CDR2 from the germline V gene are MDHEN and SYDVKM. The CDR3 has 15 amino acids. V trimming: 5 bases; J trimming: 1 base; junction bases outside the gene matches: 5. This CDR3 is CASSLQDRGNYGYTF. CDR3 bases: TGTGCCAGCAGTCTGCAGGACAGGGGTAACTATGGCTACACCTTC.

With respect to this clone: The sample carries other DNA sequences with the same CDR3. In DNA, the CDR3 is TGTGCCAGCAGGGATGCGGGGCGGGGGTCTAGACACGAGCAGTACTTC. Amino acid sequence: CASRDAGRGSRHEQYF. This chain links TRBV11-2 with TRBJ2-7; 7 bases are shared with TRBD2. Germline V gives CDR1 SGHAT, CDR2 FQNNGV. Unmatched junction bases numbered 16, after V lost 6 bases and J lost 5 bases. The CDR3 contains 16 residues.

This rearrangement joins TRBV5-6 to TRBJ2-7; D possibly corresponds to TRBD2 (6 bases). CDR3 length: 14 residues. Germline assignment: CDR1 SGHDT and CDR2 YYEEEE. Trimming took off 1 base at V and 3 bases at J, with 11 bases between the two ends. The CDR3 DNA reads TGTGCCAGCAGCTTGTACCAGGGAGGCTACGAGCAGTACTTC. Translation: CASSLYQGGYEQYF.

The V call is TRBV27, the J call TRBJ1-1, with D perhaps matching TRBD1 (5 bases). Trimming pared 4 bases from V and 4 bases from J, leaving 13 bases between. CDR1 and CDR2 from the germline V gene are MNHEY and SMNVEV (reference sequence). The length of the CDR3 is 14 residues. CDR3 coding DNA: TGTGCCAGCAGTTCCTCCGCGGGGGGCACTGAAGCTTTCTTT. This gives the protein CASSSSAGGTEAFF.

The CDR3 bases are TGTGCCAGCAGTGAAGGAGTGGCTGGAAACACCATATATTTT. Protein sequence: CASSEGVAGNTIYF. The rearrangement joins TRBV2 to TRBJ1-3; D is ambiguous. The CDR3 runs to 14 residues. V was trimmed by 1 base and J by 2 bases, leaving 6 bases between them. Germline values: CDR1 SNHLY, CDR2 FYNNEI. Supplemented by reference TRBV2 and TRBJ1-3, the full variable domain reads EPEVTQTPSHQVTQMGQEVILRCVPISNHLYFYWYRQILGQKVEFLVSFYNNEISEKSEIFDDQFSVERPDGSNFTLKIRSTKLEDSAMYFCASSEGVAGNTIYFGEGSWLTVV.

The sample holds a few counts of this clone. The chain uses TRBV6-2 or TRBV6-3 and TRBJ1-2; 10 nucleotides line up with TRBD1. This CDR3 contains 15 residues. The V gene end was trimmed by 5 bases and the J gene end by 4 bases; junction bases not matched to a gene: 7. Germline values: CDR1 MNHEY, CDR2 SVGEGT. The CDR3 sequence: CASSRRQGAFYGYTF. The CDR3 DNA is TGTGCCAGCAGTCGAAGACAGGGGGCTTTCTATGGCTACACCTTC.